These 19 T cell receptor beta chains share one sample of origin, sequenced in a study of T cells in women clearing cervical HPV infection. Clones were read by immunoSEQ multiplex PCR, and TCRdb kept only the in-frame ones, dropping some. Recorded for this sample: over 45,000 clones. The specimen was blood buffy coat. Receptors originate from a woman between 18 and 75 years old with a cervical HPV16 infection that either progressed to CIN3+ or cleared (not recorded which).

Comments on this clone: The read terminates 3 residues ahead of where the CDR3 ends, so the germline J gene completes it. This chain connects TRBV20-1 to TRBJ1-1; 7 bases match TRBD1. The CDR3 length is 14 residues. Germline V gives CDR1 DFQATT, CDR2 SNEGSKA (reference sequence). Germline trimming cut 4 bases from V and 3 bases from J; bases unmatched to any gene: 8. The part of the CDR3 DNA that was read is TGCAGTGCTAAGCCAGGGGGGCTTCACACTGAA. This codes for CSAKPGGLHTE. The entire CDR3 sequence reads CSAKPGGLHTEAFF.

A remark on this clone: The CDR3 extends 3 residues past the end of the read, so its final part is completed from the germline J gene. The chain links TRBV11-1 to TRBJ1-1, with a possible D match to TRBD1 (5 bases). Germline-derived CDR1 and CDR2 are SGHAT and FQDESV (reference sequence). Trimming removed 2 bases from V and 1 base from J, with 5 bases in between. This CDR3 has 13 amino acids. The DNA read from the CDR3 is TGTGCCAGCAGCTTAAGGGGGAACACTGAA. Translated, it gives CASSLRGNTE. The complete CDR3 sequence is CASSLRGNTEAFF.

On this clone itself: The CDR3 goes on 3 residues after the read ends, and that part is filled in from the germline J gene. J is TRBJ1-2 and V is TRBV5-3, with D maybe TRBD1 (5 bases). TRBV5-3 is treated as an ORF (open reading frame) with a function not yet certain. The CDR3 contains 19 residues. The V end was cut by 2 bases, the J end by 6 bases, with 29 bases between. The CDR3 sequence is CARSLANRIIRTIPHGYTF. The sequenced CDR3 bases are TGTGCCAGAAGCTTAGCGAACAGGATAATTCGCACCATACCCCATGGC.

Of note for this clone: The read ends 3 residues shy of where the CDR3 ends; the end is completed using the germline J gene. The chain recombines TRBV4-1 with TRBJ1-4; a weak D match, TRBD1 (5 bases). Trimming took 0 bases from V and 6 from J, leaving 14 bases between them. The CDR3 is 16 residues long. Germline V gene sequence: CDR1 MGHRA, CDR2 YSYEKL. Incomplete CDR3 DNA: TGCGCCAGCAGCCAAGAGGTCCGGGAGGGGTATGAAAAA. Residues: CASSQEVREGYEK. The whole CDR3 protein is CASSQEVREGYEKLFF.

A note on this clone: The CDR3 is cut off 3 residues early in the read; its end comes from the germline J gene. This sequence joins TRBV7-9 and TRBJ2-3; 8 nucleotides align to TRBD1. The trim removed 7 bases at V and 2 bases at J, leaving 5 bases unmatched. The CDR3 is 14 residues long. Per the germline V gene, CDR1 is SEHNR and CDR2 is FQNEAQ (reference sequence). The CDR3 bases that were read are TGTGCCAGCATAGACAGGGGTGTCACAGATACG. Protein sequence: CASIDRGVTDT. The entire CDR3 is CASIDRGVTDTQYF.

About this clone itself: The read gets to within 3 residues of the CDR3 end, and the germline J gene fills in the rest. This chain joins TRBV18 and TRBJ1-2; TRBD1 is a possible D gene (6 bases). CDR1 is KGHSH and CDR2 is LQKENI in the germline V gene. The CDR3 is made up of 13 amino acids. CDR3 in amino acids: CASSPPAGDGYTF. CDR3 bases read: TGTGCCAGCTCACCACCAGCAGGGGACGGC. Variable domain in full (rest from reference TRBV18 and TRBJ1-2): NAGVMQNPRHLVRRRGQEARLRCSPMKGHSHVYWYRQLPEEGLKFMVYLQKENIIDESGMPKERFSAEFPKEGPSILRIQQVVRGDSAAYFCASSPPAGDGYTFGSGTRLTVV.

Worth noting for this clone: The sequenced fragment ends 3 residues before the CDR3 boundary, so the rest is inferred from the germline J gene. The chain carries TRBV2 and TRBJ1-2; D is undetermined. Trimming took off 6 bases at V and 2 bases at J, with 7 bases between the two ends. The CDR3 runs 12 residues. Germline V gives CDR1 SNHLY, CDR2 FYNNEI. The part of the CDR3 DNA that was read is TGTGCCAGCAGCGGGGAGAACTATGGC. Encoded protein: CASSGENYG. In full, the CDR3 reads CASSGENYGYTF.

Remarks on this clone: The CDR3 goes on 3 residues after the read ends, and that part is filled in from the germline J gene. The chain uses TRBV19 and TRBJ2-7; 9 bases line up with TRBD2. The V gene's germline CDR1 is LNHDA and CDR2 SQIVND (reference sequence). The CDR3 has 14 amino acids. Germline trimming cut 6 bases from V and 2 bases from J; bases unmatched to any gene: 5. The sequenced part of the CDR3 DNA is TGTGCCAGTAGGCCAGCGGGAGGTGCCTACGAG. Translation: CASRPAGGAYE. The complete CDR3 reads CASRPAGGAYEQYF.

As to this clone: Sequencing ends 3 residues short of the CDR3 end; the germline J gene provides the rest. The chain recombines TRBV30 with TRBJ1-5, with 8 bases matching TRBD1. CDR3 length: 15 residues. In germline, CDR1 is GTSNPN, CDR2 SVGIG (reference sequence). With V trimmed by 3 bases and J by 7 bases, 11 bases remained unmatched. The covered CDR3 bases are TGTGCCTGGAGCGGACACCGGACAGGGCGGCAGCCC. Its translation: CAWSGHRTGRQP. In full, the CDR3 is CAWSGHRTGRQPQHF. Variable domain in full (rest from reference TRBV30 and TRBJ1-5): SQTIHQWPATLVQPVGSPLSLECTVEGTSNPNLYWYRQAAGRGLQLLFYSVGIGQISSEVPQNLSASRPQDRQFILSSKKLLLSDSGFYLCAWSGHRTGRQPQHFGDGTRLSIL.

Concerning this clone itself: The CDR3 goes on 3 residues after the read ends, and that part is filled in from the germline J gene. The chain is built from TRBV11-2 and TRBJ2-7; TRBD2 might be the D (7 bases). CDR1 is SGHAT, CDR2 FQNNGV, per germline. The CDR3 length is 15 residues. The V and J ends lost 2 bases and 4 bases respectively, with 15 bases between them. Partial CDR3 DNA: TGTGCCAGCAGCTTACAGGGGCTAGCGGAATACGAG. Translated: CASSLQGLAEYE. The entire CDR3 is CASSLQGLAEYEQYF.

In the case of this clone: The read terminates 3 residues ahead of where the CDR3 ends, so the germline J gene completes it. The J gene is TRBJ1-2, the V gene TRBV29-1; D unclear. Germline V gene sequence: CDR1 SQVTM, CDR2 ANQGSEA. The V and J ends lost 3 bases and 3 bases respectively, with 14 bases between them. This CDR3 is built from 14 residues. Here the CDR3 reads CSVDRGLGDYGYTF. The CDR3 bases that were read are TGCAGCGTTGATCGAGGACTTGGGGACTATGGC.

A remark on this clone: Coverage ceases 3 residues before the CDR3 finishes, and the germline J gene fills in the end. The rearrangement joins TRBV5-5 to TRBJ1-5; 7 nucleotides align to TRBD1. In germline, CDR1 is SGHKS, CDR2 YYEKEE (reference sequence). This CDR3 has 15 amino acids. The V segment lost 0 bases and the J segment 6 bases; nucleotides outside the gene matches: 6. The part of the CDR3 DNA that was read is TGTGCCAGCAGCTTGGCCAGTACAGGGGCTCAGCCC. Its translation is CASSLASTGAQP. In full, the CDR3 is CASSLASTGAQPQHF.

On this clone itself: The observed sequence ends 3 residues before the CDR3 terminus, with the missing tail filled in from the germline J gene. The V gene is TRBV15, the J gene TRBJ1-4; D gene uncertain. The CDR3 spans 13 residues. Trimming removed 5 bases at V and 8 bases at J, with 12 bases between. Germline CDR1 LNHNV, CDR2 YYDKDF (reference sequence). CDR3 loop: CATSSLRVEKLFF. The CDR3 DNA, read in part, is TGTGCCACCAGCTCCCTAAGAGTGGAAAAA.

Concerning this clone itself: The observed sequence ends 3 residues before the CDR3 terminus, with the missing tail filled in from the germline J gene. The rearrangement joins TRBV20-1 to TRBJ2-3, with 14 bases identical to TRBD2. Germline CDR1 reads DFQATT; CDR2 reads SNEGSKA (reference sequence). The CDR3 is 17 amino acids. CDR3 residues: CSVQRQSGLAGGGTQYF. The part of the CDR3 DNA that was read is TGCAGTGTCCAACGTCAATCCGGACTAGCGGGAGGAGGGACG.

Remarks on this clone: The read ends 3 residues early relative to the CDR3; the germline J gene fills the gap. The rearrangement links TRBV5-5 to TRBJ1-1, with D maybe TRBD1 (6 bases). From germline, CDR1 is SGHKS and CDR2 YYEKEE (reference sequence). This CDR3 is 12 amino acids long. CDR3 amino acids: CASSLGDIVAFF. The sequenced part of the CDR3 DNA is TGTGCCAGCAGCTTGGGGGACATTGTC.

The CDR3 sequence is CASSYSGGTSYEQYF. The CDR3 DNA, read in part, is TGTGCCAGCAGTTACTCAGGCGGTACCTCCTACGAG. V and J are TRBV6-2 or TRBV6-3 and TRBJ2-7; D call uncertain. The read finishes 3 residues shy of the CDR3 end, and the germline J gene is used to complete it. Per germline, CDR1 MNHEY and CDR2 SVGEGT. The CDR3 is made up of 15 amino acids. V was cut by 0 bases and J by 0 bases, with 9 bases left in between.

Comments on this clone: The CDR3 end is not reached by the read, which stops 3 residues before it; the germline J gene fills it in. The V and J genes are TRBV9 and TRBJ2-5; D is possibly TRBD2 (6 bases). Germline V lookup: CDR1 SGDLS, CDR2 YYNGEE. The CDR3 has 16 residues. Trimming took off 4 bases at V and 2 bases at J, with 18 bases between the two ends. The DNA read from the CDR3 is TGTGCCAGCAGCCTTAACCGGGGGAGTTTACAAGAGACC. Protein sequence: CASSLNRGSLQET. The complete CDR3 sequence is CASSLNRGSLQETQYF. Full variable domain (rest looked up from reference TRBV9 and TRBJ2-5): DSGVTQTPKHLITATGQRVTLRCSPRSGDLSVYWYQQSLDQGLQFLIQYYNGEERAKGNILERFSAQQFPDLHSELNLSSLELGDSALYFCASSLNRGSLQETQYFGPGTRLLVL.

The CDR3 bases that were read are TGTGCCAGCAGCTTAGAACAAGGC. Its translation: CASSLEQG. The whole CDR3 sequence reads CASSLEQGYTF. The chain carries TRBV7-9 and TRBJ1-2; D unresolved. The read gets to within 3 residues of the CDR3 end, and the germline J gene fills in the rest. The germline V gene encodes CDR1 SEHNR and CDR2 FQNEAQ (reference sequence). The CDR3 has 11 amino acids. Full variable domain (rest looked up from reference TRBV7-9 and TRBJ1-2): DTGVSQNPRHKITKRGQNVTFRCDPISEHNRLYWYRQTLGQGPEFLTYFQNEAQLEKSRLLSDRFSAERPKGSFSTLEIQRTEQGDSAMYLCASSLEQGYTFGSGTRLTVV.

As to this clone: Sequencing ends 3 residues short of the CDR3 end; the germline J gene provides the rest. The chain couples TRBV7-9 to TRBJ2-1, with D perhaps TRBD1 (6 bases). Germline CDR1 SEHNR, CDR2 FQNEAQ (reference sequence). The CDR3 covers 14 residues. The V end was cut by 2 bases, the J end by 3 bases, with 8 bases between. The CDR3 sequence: CASSLQGNYNEQFF. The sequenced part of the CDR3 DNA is TGTGCCAGCAGCTTACAGGGGAACTACAATGAG. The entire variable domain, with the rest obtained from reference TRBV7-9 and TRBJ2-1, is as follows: DTGVSQNPRHKITKRGQNVTFRCDPISEHNRLYWYRQTLGQGPEFLTYFQNEAQLEKSRLLSDRFSAERPKGSFSTLEIQRTEQGDSAMYLCASSLQGNYNEQFFGPGTRLTVL.